These 12 T cell receptor beta chains came from one sample sequenced in a study of blood T cell repertoires in COVID-19. Produced via immunoSEQ multiplex PCR; TCRdb's table is partial and in-frame only. The sample lists about 190,000 clones; less than 90% were seen once. Sequencing input: peripheral blood. These TCRs come from a woman between 40 and 50 years old with acute or convalescent COVID-19.

V is TRBV9 and J is TRBJ1-1; a possible D gene is TRBD1 (5 bases). CDR1 is SGDLS, CDR2 YYNGEE, per germline. Deletions cut 4 bases from V and 8 bases from J, with 21 bases between. This CDR3 is 15 amino acids long. CDR3 nucleotide sequence: TGTGCCAGCAGCTTTACCTTGACAGTTTCACAGGAAGCTTTCTTT. It codes for CASSFTLTVSQEAFF.

This rearrangement joins TRBV12-3 or TRBV12-4 to TRBJ2-3, with D maybe TRBD1 (6 bases). The CDR3 contains 13 residues. V lost 10 bases to trimming and J lost 3 bases, with 14 bases between them. CDR3 sequence: CAILRGRTDTQYF. CDR3 coding DNA: TGTGCCATCCTCAGGGGAAGAACAGATACGCAGTATTTT.

This clone was recorded at least ten times. V is TRBV2 and J is TRBJ2-1; the D is unclear. Germline V gene sequence: CDR1 SNHLY, CDR2 FYNNEI. V lost 3 bases to trimming and J lost 6 bases, with 6 bases between them. CDR3 size: 12 residues. This CDR3 reads CASSDAANEQFF. The CDR3 DNA reads TGTGCCAGCAGTGACGCGGCCAATGAGCAGTTCTTC.

This rearrangement joins TRBV28 to TRBJ1-5; D gene uncertain. Germline values: CDR1 MDHEN, CDR2 SYDVKM. The CDR3 is 14 amino acids. Trimming left V 3 bases short and J 1 base short, with 7 bases between. The CDR3 reads CASSFSSSNQPQHF. For the CDR3, the DNA is TGTGCCAGCAGTTTCTCTTCCAGCAATCAGCCCCAGCATTTT.

Here the CDR3 DNA reads TGTGCCAGCAGCGGTTCGGAGGTCGCCTACGAGCAGTACTTC. As protein: CASSGSEVAYEQYF. J is TRBJ2-7 and V is TRBV7-9, with D perhaps matching TRBD2 (5 bases). In germline, CDR1 is SEHNR, CDR2 FQNEAQ (reference sequence). The CDR3 sequence is 14 residues long. Trimming shortened V by 5 bases and J by 2 bases, and 13 bases separated the two germline ends.

V gene TRBV19 combines with J gene TRBJ2-3, with 10 bases aligning to TRBD1. Germline loops: CDR1 LNHDA, CDR2 SQIVND (reference sequence). V lost 9 bases to trimming and J lost 2 bases; unmatched junction nucleotides: 11. The CDR3 is 16 amino acids. The CDR3 protein is CASTDRGTGPTDTQYF. The CDR3 DNA is TGTGCCAGCACGGACAGGGGGACAGGTCCCACAGATACGCAGTATTTT.

The chain uses TRBV6-1 and TRBJ1-2; D is uncertain. Trimming cost V 0 bases and J 5 bases, with 19 bases left between them. The CDR3 loop spans 17 amino acids. Germline CDR1 is MNHNS and CDR2 is SASEGT. CDR3 sequence reads: CASSEALFSLSDYGYTF. The DNA for the CDR3 is TGTGCCAGCAGTGAAGCGCTTTTTAGCTTATCAGATTATGGCTACACCTTC.

CDR3 DNA: TGTGCCAGCAGTCCTGGGGGGAGCGGGGTATACAATGAGCAGTTCTTC. Protein: CASSPGGSGVYNEQFF. The chain couples TRBV3-1 (or the pseudogene TRBV3-2) to TRBJ2-1; 7 nucleotides agree with TRBD2. Losses at the gene ends were 6 bases for V and 4 bases for J; bases not matched to a gene: 12. Germline loops: CDR1 LGHDT, CDR2 YNNKEL (reference sequence). This CDR3 is built from 16 residues.

The CDR3 DNA follows: TGTGCCAGCACCCAGGGGATGTCTAATGAAAAACTGTTTTTT. Protein sequence: CASTQGMSNEKLFF. The chain couples TRBV2 to TRBJ1-4, with D perhaps TRBD1 (6 bases). V was cut by 7 bases and J by 3 bases, with 12 bases left in between. Germline CDR1 and CDR2: SNHLY and FYNNEI. The CDR3 is made up of 14 amino acids.

The chain links TRBV10-3 to TRBJ1-1; D uncertain. V gave up 6 bases and J gave up 6 bases, with 17 bases separating them. CDR3 length equals 14 residues. CDR1 and CDR2 (germline): ENHRY, SYGVKD. The CDR3 here is CAISPREVSAEAFF. CDR3 coding DNA: TGTGCCATCAGCCCTAGGGAGGTATCGGCTGAAGCTTTCTTT.

This clone was observed once. This sequence joins TRBV6-5 and TRBJ1-1, with TRBD1 matching 8 bases. The CDR3 spans 14 residues. The germline V gene encodes CDR1 MNHEY and CDR2 SVGAGI. The ends lost 6 bases at V and 4 bases at J; junction bases unmatched: 7. CDR3 residues: CASRGTGYPTEAFF. The CDR3 coding sequence is TGTGCCAGCAGGGGGACAGGTTACCCCACTGAAGCTTTCTTT.

The chain couples TRBV7-3 to TRBJ1-1, with D possibly matching TRBD1 (6 bases). This CDR3 comprises 14 residues. CDR1 and CDR2 from the germline V gene are SGHTA and FQGTGA. The ends were cut back, 5 bases at V and 1 base at J, with 11 bases in the middle. The CDR3 DNA reads as TGTGCCAGCAGCCCGGGACACTCGAACACTGAAGCTTTCTTT. Translating gives CASSPGHSNTEAFF. The complete variable domain, with remaining parts taken from reference TRBV7-3 and TRBJ1-1, reads GAGVSQTPSNKVTEKGKYVELRCDPISGHTALYWYRQSLGQGPEFLIYFQGTGAADDSGLPNDRFFAVRPEGSVSTLKIQRTERGDSAVYLCASSPGHSNTEAFFGQGTRLTVV.